This T cell receptor (beta chain) was recorded in a study of blood T cell repertoires in COVID-19. Libraries were prepared by immunoSEQ multiplex PCR; TCRdb keeps only in-frame clonotypes and omits some of them. The sample holds some 300,000 clones; 70% to 90% are singletons and the top ten take around a tenth. This clone was detected once. Germline V CDR1 and CDR2: DFQATT, SNEGSKA (reference sequence). There are 15 residues in the CDR3. V lost 3 bases, J lost 7 bases, and 18 bases lay in between. The sequencing sample was made of PBMCs or T cells enriched from blood (not recorded which). The chain is built from TRBV20-1 and TRBJ1-4, with D possibly TRBD1 on 5 matching bases. The clonotype was recovered from a woman between 40 and 55 years old who had recovered from COVID-19. The CDR3 loop is CSASPPGRSGEKLFF. CDR3 DNA: TGCAGTGCTAGTCCCCCAGGGAGGAGTGGTGAAAAACTGTTTTTT.